The 4 T cell receptor beta chains presented below share a single source sample, sequenced in a study of cytomegalovirus exposure and HLA in healthy donors. With 60 Vbeta and 13 Jbeta primers, the PCR was carried out. The assay was immunoSEQ multiplex PCR, and TCRdb's table has in-frame clones only and misses some. The profile covers over 150,000 clones, with 60% to 85% appearing a single time and 3% to 4% taken by the ten largest. The sequenced sample consisted of PBMCs. The receptors derive from a woman aged 40 to 50 in good health and CMV-seronegative.

This clone was detected only a few times. The rearrangement uses TRBV5-1 and TRBJ2-3; 12 nucleotides line up with TRBD2. Germline V CDR1 and CDR2: SGHRS, YFSETQ. The V segment lost 0 bases and the J segment 6 bases; nucleotides outside the gene matches: 8. This CDR3 region has 17 residues. CDR3 sequence reads: CASSLELAGGPTDTQYF. CDR3 nucleotides: TGCGCCAGCAGCTTGGAGCTAGCGGGAGGGCCTACGGATACGCAGTATTTT.

This chain links TRBV29-1 with TRBJ2-7, with D tentatively TRBD1 (6 bases). The CDR3 has 13 residues. Trimming removed 6 bases from V and 3 bases from J, with 15 bases in between. Germline CDR1 is SQVTM and CDR2 is ANQGSEA. The CDR3 sequence is CSVRTPRGYEQYF. CDR3 coding DNA: TGCAGCGTACGGACACCCAGGGGCTACGAGCAGTACTTC.

This clone was found once. The chain has TRBV10-3 and TRBJ2-7; the match to TRBD2 covers 7 bases. Germline-derived CDR1 and CDR2 are ENHRY and SYGVKD. V shed 6 bases, J shed 0 bases, and the junction held 5 bases outside the gene matches. This CDR3 has 14 residues. Here the CDR3 reads CAIRKAGNSYEQYF. The CDR3, as DNA: TGTGCCATCAGAAAAGCGGGAAACTCCTACGAGCAGTACTTC.

The CDR3 DNA sequence: TGTGCCAGCAGTCCCGGACAGTCTAACTATGGCTACACCTTC. This translates into CASSPGQSNYGYTF. This chain links TRBV11-1 with TRBJ1-2; maybe TRBD1 (6 bases). The CDR3 covers 14 residues. Germline V gives CDR1 SGHAT, CDR2 FQDESV (reference sequence). Trimming left V 6 bases short and J 0 bases short, with 11 bases between. The complete variable domain, with remaining parts taken from reference TRBV11-1 and TRBJ1-2, reads EAEVAQSPRYKITEKSQAVAFWCDPISGHATLYWYRQILGQGPELLVQFQDESVVDDSQLPKDRFSAERLKGVDSTLKIQPAELGDSAMYLCASSPGQSNYGYTFGSGTRLTVV.